This T cell receptor (beta chain) came from a study of cytomegalovirus exposure and HLA in healthy donors. For the study at large: In an early release, HLA-typed donors contributed tens of millions of unique TCR sequences. General study results and limits: Beyond CMV serostatus, there was no information to go on about immune exposure. In a later analysis, common viral pathogens appeared linked to several of the most significant clusters.

This clone has just a few counts. Antigen unknown. The PCR ran on 60 Vbeta and 13 Jbeta primers. TCRdb's copy holds only in-frame clones and misses some; the assay was immunoSEQ multiplex PCR. The profile shows more than 80,000 clones, 75% of them singletons. The CDR3 extends over 13 amino acids. V gave up 8 bases and J gave up 5 bases, with 15 bases separating them. Germline V gene data show CDR1 as SNHLY and CDR2 as FYNNEI. This TCR derives from a male donor in good health and CMV-seropositive. The chain couples TRBV2 to TRBJ1-1, with D possibly matching TRBD1 (5 bases). Sequencing used PBMCs. The CDR3 region has the DNA TGTGCCAGCGGGGGGGGAACGAAAACTGAAGCTTTCTTT. Translated, it gives CASGGGTKTEAFF.